A selection of T cell receptor beta chains follows, all from one sample in a study of blood T cell repertoires in COVID-19. The method was immunoSEQ multiplex PCR; TCRdb's version includes in-frame clones alone and lacks a portion of them. The repertoire consists of approximately 150,000 clones, with approximately 84% occurring once and the leading ten covering roughly 1.2%. Sequenced input: PBMCs or T cells enriched from blood (not recorded which). The receptors originated from a human donor with acute COVID-19. The donor label of this sample is uncertain. CDR3s include the opening cysteine and the closing phenylalanine or tryptophan. D genes are given only for firm matches. Only some rows state a clone size, as once, few, many or a class for expanded clones.

v_call	j_call	d_call	clone_size	cdr3_nt	cdr3_aa
TRBV28	TRBJ2-1	.	few	TGTGCCAGCAAGGGGGGGACACTCGATGAGCAGTTCTTC	CASKGGTLDEQFF
TRBV18	TRBJ1-2	.	once	TGTGCCAGCTCACCGGACAGTGCTAACTATGGCTACACCTTC	CASSPDSANYGYTF
TRBV5-5	TRBJ2-7	.	.	TGTGCCAGCAGCTTCAGGCTGACCTACGAGCAGTACTTC	CASSFRLTYEQYF
TRBV2	TRBJ2-7	TRBD2	.	TGTGCCAGCAAGAGCGGGGGGGCCGTATCCTACGAGCAGTACTTC	CASKSGGAVSYEQYF
TRBV30	TRBJ1-2	.	.	TGTGCCTCGGGGACACCGAACTATGGCTACACCTTC	CASGTPNYGYTF
TRBV30	TRBJ1-6	TRBD1	.	TGTGCCGGAACTACAGGGGGAAACTCACCCCTCCACTTT	CAGTTGGNSPLHF
TRBV24-1	TRBJ2-7	.	many	TGTGCCACCAGTGCGGGTTCGTACGAGCAGTACTTC	CATSAGSYEQYF
TRBV27	TRBJ1-1	TRBD1	.	TGTGCCAGCAGTACGGGACAGACGAGAGGAAAAGCTTTCTTT	CASSTGQTRGKAFF
TRBV5-4	TRBJ2-3	TRBD2	.	TGTGCCAGCTTCCCGGAGGGGCGGGGGAGCACAGATACGCAGTATTTT	CASFPEGRGSTDTQYF
TRBV27	TRBJ2-5	TRBD1	.	TGTGCCAGCTCGGGACAGGGAGGGGAGACCCAGTACTTC	CASSGQGGETQYF
TRBV21-1	TRBJ2-6	.	.	TGTGCCAGCAGCAAAGGGACAGGGGGCGCAATAGCTGGGGCCAACGTCCTGACTTTC	CASSKGTGGAIAGANVLTF
TRBV28	TRBJ1-1	.	.	TGTGCCAGCAGTTTAAGCCGGGAGGTAGCTTTCTTT	CASSLSREVAFF
TRBV7-9	TRBJ1-2	.	.	TGTGCCAGCAGCTTAGTCCTAGCAGGGGTCGGCTACACCTTC	CASSLVLAGVGYTF
TRBV7-9	TRBJ2-1	.	.	TGTGCCCCCTCGCGCTGGAGTATAACTGAGCAGTTCTTC	CAPSRWSITEQFF
TRBV5-4	TRBJ2-7	TRBD2	.	TGTGCCAGCACCCTGGGACTAGCGGGGGCCTACGAGCAGTACTTC	CASTLGLAGAYEQYF
TRBV5-4	TRBJ2-1	.	.	TGTGCCAGCAGCTCAGAGACAGGACAAAAGCAGTTCTTC	CASSSETGQKQFF
TRBV4-3	TRBJ1-3	.	.	TGCGCCAGCAGCCAAGATCTAAACACCATATATTTT	CASSQDLNTIYF
TRBV1	TRBJ2-7	.	few	TGCACCAGCAGCCAAGCCAGACTTTTCTCCTACGAGCAGTACTTC	CTSSQARLFSYEQYF
TRBV6-6	TRBJ2-1	.	once	TGTGCCAGCAGCCCAACCGGGGTATCCTACAATGAGCAGTTCTTC	CASSPTGVSYNEQFF
TRBV5-1	TRBJ2-7	TRBD1	.	TGCGCCTCTCAACCGGGACAGGGATCCTACGAGCAGTACTTC	CASQPGQGSYEQYF
TRBV30	TRBJ1-2	.	.	TGTGCCTGGAGTGGATCCCCCCGGGGCTACACCTTC	CAWSGSPRGYTF
TRBV7-2	TRBJ1-2	.	once	TGTGCCAGCAGCTTTACTACGAACTATGGCTACACCTTC	CASSFTTNYGYTF
TRBV6-2/TRBV6-3	TRBJ2-7	.	.	TGTGCCAGCAGTTGGGCCGTCTACGAGCAGTACTTC	CASSWAVYEQYF
TRBV5-6	TRBJ1-2	TRBD1	.	TGTGCCAGCAGCTCCGGGACAGGGGGCTTTGGCTACACCTTC	CASSSGTGGFGYTF
TRBV30	TRBJ1-5	.	.	TGTGCCTGGAGTGTATCGGGGCAGCCCCAGCATTTT	CAWSVSGQPQHF
TRBV28	TRBJ2-3	TRBD1	.	TGTGCCAGCAACCAAATACCGGGACAGGGAGGAGATACGCAGTATTTT	CASNQIPGQGGDTQYF
TRBV12-5	TRBJ2-1	TRBD2	.	TGTGCTAGTGGTTTGCCTCTAGCGGGGGGGCACAATGAGCAGTTCTTC	CASGLPLAGGHNEQFF